The 13 T cell receptor beta chains listed next were all sequenced from one sample in a study of blood T cell repertoires in COVID-19. Profiling relied on immunoSEQ multiplex PCR, and the TCRdb table lists in-frame clones only, not all of them. The sample includes a few hundred thousand clones, approximately 90% of them seen just once. Source material: PBMCs or T cells enriched from blood (not recorded which). These receptors all come from a woman in her sixties who had recovered from COVID-19.

The J gene is TRBJ2-1, the V gene TRBV29-1; 9 positions match TRBD2. The CDR3 is made up of 14 amino acids. Germline V gene lookup returns CDR1 SQVTM and CDR2 ANQGSEA. J lost 1 base, V lost 5 bases, and 3 bases had no gene match. This CDR3 reads CSVKAGGSYNEQFF. The CDR3, as DNA: TGCAGCGTTAAAGCGGGGGGATCCTACAATGAGCAGTTCTTC.

The chain joins TRBV11-3 to TRBJ1-1, with a possible D match to TRBD1 (5 bases). Germline CDR1 and CDR2: SGHNT and YENEEA. The ends were cut back, 4 bases at V and 1 base at J, with 13 bases in the middle. This CDR3 is 15 amino acids long. Here the CDR3 reads CASSSRDRSNTEAFF. In DNA form, the CDR3 reads TGTGCCAGCAGCTCTAGAGACAGATCGAACACTGAAGCTTTCTTT.

As to this clone: This sample includes further DNA sequences coding for the same CDR3. The CDR3 protein is CASSLEGQGSYEQYF. As DNA, the CDR3 is TGTGCCAGCAGCTTAGAAGGGCAGGGTTCCTACGAGCAGTACTTC. This sequence joins TRBV13 and TRBJ2-7; weak D call: TRBD1 (5 bases). V gave up 1 base and J gave up 1 base, with 11 bases separating them. From germline, CDR1 is PRHDT and CDR2 FYEKMQ (reference sequence). This CDR3 is 15 amino acids long.

The V and J genes are TRBV11-2 and TRBJ2-3; 7 nucleotides agree with TRBD2. Trimming removed 2 bases from V and 2 bases from J; junction bases left unmatched: 7. The CDR3 runs to 16 residues. Germline-derived CDR1 and CDR2 are SGHAT and FQNNGV. CDR3 sequence: CASSLQAGTSTDTQYF. CDR3 bases: TGTGCCAGCAGCTTACAAGCGGGAACCTCCACAGATACGCAGTATTTT.

The chain couples TRBV9 to TRBJ1-2, with 9 bases fitting TRBD1. V lost 4 bases to trimming and J lost 3 bases; unmatched junction nucleotides: 7. The germline gives CDR1 SGDLS, CDR2 YYNGEE. The CDR3 has 15 amino acids. CDR3 nucleotide sequence: TGTGCCAGCAGCCCCCGGACAGGGGCGGACTATGGCTACACCTTC. It codes for CASSPRTGADYGYTF.

This sequence joins TRBV28 and TRBJ2-2; D perhaps matches TRBD2 (6 bases). The CDR3 length is 17 residues. Germline V CDR1 and CDR2: MDHEN, SYDVKM. V gave up 2 bases and J gave up 0 bases, with 13 bases separating them. The CDR3 region has the DNA TGTGCCAGCAGTTTACCCCTAGCGAGAGCGAACACCGGGGAGCTGTTTTTT. Translation gives CASSLPLARANTGELFF.

The chain couples TRBV12-1 to TRBJ1-6; the table calls TRBD1, which could not be checked here. TRBV12-1 is designated a pseudogene. The CDR3 covers 16 residues. CDR3 loop: CASSPRTVSYNSPLHF. For the CDR3, the DNA is TGTGCCAGCAGCCCTAGGACAGTCTCCTATAATTCACCCCTCCACTTT.

The chain couples TRBV19 to TRBJ2-5; 11 positions agree with TRBD1. Germline CDR1 and CDR2: LNHDA and SQIVND (reference sequence). This CDR3 is built from 13 residues. J gave up 7 bases and V 6 bases, and 4 bases lay outside the gene matches. CDR3 residues: CASSGDRGATQYF. DNA for the CDR3: TGTGCCAGTAGCGGGGACAGGGGGGCGACCCAGTACTTC.

The chain couples TRBV7-2 to TRBJ2-1; TRBD2 matches at 7 bases. Germline trimming cut 2 bases from V and 5 bases from J; bases unmatched to any gene: 12. CDR3 length equals 17 residues. Germline CDR1 and CDR2: SGHTA and FQGNSA. Here the CDR3 DNA reads TGTGCCAGCAGCTTACGGGGAGGGGCGGGGCCCGACAATGAGCAGTTCTTC. This encodes CASSLRGGAGPDNEQFF.

The chain has TRBV11-2 and TRBJ1-1; D may be TRBD1 (5 bases). The V end was cut by 2 bases, the J end by 1 base, with 23 bases between. Per the germline V gene, CDR1 is SGHAT and CDR2 is FQNNGV. This CDR3 is 19 amino acids long. CDR3 loop: CASSLSGRGVQAPNTEAFF. DNA for the CDR3: TGTGCCAGCAGCTTAAGTGGTCGGGGGGTCCAGGCGCCGAACACTGAAGCTTTCTTT.

The V gene is TRBV11-2, the J gene TRBJ2-1; 7 bases match TRBD1. The V gene's germline CDR1 is SGHAT and CDR2 FQNNGV. V lost 8 bases to trimming and J lost 0 bases; unmatched junction nucleotides: 13. The CDR3 contains 17 residues. CDR3 nucleotide sequence: TGTGCCAGCCGAAACCTACAGGGGCCAAGCTCCTACAATGAGCAGTTCTTC. It translates to CASRNLQGPSSYNEQFF. The complete variable domain, with remaining parts taken from reference TRBV11-2 and TRBJ2-1, reads EAGVAQSPRYKIIEKRQSVAFWCNPISGHATLYWYQQILGQGPKLLIQFQNNGVVDDSQLPKDRFSAERLKGVDSTLKIQPAKLEDSAVYLCASRNLQGPSSYNEQFFGPGTRLTVL.

This clone was observed once. V usage is TRBV30 and J usage is TRBJ1-2; D possibly corresponds to TRBD1 (6 bases). The CDR3 extends over 17 amino acids. Germline V gene data show CDR1 as GTSNPN and CDR2 as SVGIG (reference sequence). V lost 1 base, J lost 8 bases, and 26 bases lay in between. CDR3 amino acids: CAWSADSGTLGQRGYTF. CDR3 sequence (DNA): TGTGCCTGGAGTGCGGATTCCGGGACATTAGGCCAGAGGGGCTACACCTTC.

The rearrangement links TRBV5-1 to TRBJ1-2; D is unclear. V was pared by 0 bases and J by 5 bases, with 8 bases between. Per germline, CDR1 SGHRS and CDR2 YFSETQ. The CDR3 is 13 residues long. CDR3: CASSLDAAYGYTF. The CDR3, as DNA: TGCGCCAGCAGCTTGGATGCCGCGTATGGCTACACCTTC.